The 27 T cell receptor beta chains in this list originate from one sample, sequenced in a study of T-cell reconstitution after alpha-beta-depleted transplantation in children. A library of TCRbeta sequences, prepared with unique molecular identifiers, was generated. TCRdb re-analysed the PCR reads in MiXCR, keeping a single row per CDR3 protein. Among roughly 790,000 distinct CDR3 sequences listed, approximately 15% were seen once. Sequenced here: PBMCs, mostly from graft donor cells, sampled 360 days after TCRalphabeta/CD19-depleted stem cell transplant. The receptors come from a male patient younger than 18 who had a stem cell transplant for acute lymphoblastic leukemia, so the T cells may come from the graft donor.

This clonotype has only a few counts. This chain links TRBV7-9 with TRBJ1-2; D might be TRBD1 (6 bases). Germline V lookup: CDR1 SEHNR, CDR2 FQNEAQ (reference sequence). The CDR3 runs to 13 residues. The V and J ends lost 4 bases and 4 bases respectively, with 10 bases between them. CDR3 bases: TGTGCCAGCAGCTCCCCAGGGGCCTATGGCTACACCTTC. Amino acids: CASSSPGAYGYTF.

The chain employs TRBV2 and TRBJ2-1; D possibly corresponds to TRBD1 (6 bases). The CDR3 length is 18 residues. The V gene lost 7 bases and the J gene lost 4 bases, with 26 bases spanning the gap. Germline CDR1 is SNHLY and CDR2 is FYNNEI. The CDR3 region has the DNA TGTGCCAGCATTCTACCTTCGCTCAGGGGTATGGGGTACAATGAGCAGTTCTTC. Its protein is CASILPSLRGMGYNEQFF.

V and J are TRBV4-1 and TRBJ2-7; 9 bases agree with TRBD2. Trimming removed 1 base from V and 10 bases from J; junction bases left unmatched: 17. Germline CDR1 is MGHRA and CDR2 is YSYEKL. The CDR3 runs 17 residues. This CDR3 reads CASSQGDLRGGRASQYF. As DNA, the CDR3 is TGCGCCAGCAGCCAAGGGGACCTGAGGGGCGGGAGGGCGAGTCAGTACTTC.

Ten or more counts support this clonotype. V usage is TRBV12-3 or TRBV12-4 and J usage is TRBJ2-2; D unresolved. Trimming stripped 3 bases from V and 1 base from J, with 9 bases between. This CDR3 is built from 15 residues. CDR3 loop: CASSFLPLNTGELFF. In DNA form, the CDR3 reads TGTGCCAGCAGTTTCTTACCATTGAACACCGGGGAGCTGTTTTTT.

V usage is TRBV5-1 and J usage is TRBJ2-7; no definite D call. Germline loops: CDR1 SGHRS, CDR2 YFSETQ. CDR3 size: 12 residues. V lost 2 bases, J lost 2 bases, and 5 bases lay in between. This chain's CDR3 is CASSFYTYEQYF. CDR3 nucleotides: TGCGCCAGCAGCTTCTATACCTACGAGCAGTACTTC.

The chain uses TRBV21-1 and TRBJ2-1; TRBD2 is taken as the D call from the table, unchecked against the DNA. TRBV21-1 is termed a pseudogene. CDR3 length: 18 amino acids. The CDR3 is CASSKNPSGNIPYNEQFF. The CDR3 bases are TGTGCCAGCAGCAAAAACCCTAGCGGAAACATCCCCTACAATGAGCAGTTCTTC.

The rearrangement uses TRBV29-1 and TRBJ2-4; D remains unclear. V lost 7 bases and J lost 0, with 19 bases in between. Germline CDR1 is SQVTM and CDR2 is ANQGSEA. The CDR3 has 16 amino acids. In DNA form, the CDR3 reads TGCAGCGCCCACCTTCCGCCCATCCTAGCCAAAAACATTCAGTACTTC. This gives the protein CSAHLPPILAKNIQYF.

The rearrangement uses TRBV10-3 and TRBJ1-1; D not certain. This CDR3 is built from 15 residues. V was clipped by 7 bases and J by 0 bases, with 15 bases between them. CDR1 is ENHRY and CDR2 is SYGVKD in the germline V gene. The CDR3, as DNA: TGTGCCATCACTAAGGGTGAGAACATGAACACTGAAGCTTTCTTT. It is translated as CAITKGENMNTEAFF.

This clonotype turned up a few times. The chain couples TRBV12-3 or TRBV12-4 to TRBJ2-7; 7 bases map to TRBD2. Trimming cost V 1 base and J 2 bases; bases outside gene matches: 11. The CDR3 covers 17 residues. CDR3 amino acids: CASSLGSTSVLTYEQYF. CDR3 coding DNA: TGTGCCAGCAGTTTAGGCTCCACTAGCGTGTTAACCTACGAGCAGTACTTC.

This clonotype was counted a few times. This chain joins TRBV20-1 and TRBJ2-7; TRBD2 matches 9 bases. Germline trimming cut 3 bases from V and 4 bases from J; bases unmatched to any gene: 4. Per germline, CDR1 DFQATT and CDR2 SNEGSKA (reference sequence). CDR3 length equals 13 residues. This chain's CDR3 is CSASRLADYEQYF. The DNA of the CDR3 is TGCAGTGCTAGCAGACTAGCGGATTACGAGCAGTACTTC.

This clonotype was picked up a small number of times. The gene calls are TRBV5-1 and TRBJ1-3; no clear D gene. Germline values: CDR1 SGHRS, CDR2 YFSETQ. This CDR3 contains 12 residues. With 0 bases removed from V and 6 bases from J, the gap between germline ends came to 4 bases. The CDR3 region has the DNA TGCGCCAGCAGCTTGGGGTCAAACACCATATATTTT. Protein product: CASSLGSNTIYF. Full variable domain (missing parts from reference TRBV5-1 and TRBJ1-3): KAGVTQTPRYLIKTRGQQVTLSCSPISGHRSVSWYQQTPGQGLQFLFEYFSETQRNKGNFPGRFSGRQFSNSRSEMNVSTLELGDSALYLCASSLGSNTIYFGEGSWLTVV.

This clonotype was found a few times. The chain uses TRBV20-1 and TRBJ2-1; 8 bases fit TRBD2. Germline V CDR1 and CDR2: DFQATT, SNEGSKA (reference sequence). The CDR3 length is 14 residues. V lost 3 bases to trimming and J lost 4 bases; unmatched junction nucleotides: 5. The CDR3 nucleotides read TGCAGTGCTAGTACCGGGAGGGCTTACAATGAGCAGTTCTTC. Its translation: CSASTGRAYNEQFF.

The CDR3 coding sequence is TGTGCCAGCCCGAGACATACCTCTGGGGCCAACGTCCTGACTTTC. Its protein is CASPRHTSGANVLTF. This rearrangement joins TRBV7-8 to TRBJ2-6, with D unclear. From germline, CDR1 is SGHVS and CDR2 FQNEAQ. V dropped 8 bases and J dropped 0 bases, with 11 bases sitting between them. This CDR3 region has 15 residues.

The CDR3 DNA sequence: TGTGCCAGCAGTCCCCGCCGGACTAGGGGGAACGAGCAGTACTTC. Amino acid sequence: CASSPRRTRGNEQYF. This rearrangement joins TRBV12-3 or TRBV12-4 to TRBJ2-7; D is possibly TRBD2 (7 bases). This CDR3 has 15 amino acids. V was cut by 5 bases and J by 5 bases, with 19 bases left in between.

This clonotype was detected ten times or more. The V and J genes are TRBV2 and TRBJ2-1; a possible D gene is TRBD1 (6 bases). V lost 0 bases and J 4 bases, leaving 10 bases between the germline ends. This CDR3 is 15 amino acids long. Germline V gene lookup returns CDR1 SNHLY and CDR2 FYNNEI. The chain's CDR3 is CASSEAGAPYNEQFF. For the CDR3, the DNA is TGTGCCAGCAGTGAAGCGGGGGCCCCTTACAATGAGCAGTTCTTC.

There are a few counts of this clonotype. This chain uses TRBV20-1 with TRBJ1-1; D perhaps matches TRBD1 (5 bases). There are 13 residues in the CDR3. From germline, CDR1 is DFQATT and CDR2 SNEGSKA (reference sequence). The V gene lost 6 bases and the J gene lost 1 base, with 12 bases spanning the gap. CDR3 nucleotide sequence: TGCAGTGCCACCCACGGGGGGAACACTGAAGCTTTCTTT. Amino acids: CSATHGGNTEAFF.

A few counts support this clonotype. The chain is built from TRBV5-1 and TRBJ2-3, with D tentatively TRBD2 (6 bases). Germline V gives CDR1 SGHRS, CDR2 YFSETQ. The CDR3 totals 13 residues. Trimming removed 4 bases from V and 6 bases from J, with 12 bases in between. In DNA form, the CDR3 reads TGCGCCAGCAGCCCGGGGACTGGGGATACGCAGTATTTT. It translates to CASSPGTGDTQYF.

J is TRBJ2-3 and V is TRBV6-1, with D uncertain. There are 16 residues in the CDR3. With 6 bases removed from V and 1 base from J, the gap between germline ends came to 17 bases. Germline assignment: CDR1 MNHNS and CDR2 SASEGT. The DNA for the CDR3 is TGTGCCAGCAGGGATCGATGGGGTCCGGGCACAGATACGCAGTATTTT. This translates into CASRDRWGPGTDTQYF.

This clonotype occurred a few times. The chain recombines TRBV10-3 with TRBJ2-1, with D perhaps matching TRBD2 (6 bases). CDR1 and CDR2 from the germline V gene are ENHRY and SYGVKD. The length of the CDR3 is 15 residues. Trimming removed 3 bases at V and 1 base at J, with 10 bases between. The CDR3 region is CAISDSGGSYNEQFF. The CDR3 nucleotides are TGTGCCATCAGTGATAGCGGTGGGTCCTACAATGAGCAGTTCTTC.

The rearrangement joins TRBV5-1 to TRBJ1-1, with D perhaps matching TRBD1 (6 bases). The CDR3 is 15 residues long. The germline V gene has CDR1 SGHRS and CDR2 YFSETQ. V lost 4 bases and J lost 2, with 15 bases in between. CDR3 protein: CASSKAPGANTEAFF. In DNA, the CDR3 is TGCGCCAGCAGCAAAGCTCCAGGGGCCAACACTGAAGCTTTCTTT.

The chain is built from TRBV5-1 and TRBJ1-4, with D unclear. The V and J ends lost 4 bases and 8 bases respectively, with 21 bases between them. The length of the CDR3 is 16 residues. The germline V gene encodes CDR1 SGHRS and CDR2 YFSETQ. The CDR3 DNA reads TGCGCCAGCAGCCCAGGATCCCGGTTGGTCGGCGAAAAACTGTTTTTT. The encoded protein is CASSPGSRLVGEKLFF.

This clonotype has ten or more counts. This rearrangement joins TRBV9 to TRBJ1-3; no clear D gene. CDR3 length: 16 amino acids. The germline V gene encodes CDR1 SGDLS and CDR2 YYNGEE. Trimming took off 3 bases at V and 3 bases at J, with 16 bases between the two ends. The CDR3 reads CASSAPREVVGNTIYF. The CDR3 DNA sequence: TGTGCCAGCAGCGCCCCCCGGGAGGTCGTTGGAAACACCATATATTTT.

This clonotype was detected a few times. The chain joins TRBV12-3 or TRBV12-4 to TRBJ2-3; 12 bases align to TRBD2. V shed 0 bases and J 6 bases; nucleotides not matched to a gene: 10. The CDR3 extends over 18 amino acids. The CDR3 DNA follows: TGTGCCAGCAGTTTAGCCCCCCGACTAGCGGGAGATGGGGATACGCAGTATTTT. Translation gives CASSLAPRLAGDGDTQYF.

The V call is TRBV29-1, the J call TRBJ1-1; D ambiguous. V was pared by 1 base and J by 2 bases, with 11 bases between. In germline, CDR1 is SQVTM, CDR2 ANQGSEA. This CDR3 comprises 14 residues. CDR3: CSVEGRRSNTEAFF. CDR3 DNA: TGCAGCGTTGAAGGTCGTCGGTCAAACACTGAAGCTTTCTTT.

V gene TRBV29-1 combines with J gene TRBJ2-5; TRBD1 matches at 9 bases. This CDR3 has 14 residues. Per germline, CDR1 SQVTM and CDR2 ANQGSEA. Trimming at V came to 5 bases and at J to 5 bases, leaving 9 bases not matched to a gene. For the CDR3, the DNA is TGCAGCGTTAAAGGGGGACAGGGAGGGGAGACCCAGTACTTC. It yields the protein CSVKGGQGGETQYF.

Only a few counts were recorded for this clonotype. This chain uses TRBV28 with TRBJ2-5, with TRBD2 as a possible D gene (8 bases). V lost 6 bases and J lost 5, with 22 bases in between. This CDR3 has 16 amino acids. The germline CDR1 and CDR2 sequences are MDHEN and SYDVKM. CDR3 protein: CASRLVAGQRRETQYF. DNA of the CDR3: TGTGCCAGCAGGCTTGTAGCGGGACAGAGACGTGAGACCCAGTACTTC.

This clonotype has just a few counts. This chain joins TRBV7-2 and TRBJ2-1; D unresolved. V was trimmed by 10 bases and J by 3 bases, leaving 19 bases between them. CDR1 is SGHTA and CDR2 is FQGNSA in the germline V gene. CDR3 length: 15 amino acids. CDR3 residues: CATVPFEFFYNEQFF. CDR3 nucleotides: TGTGCCACCGTTCCCTTTGAATTCTTCTACAATGAGCAGTTCTTC.